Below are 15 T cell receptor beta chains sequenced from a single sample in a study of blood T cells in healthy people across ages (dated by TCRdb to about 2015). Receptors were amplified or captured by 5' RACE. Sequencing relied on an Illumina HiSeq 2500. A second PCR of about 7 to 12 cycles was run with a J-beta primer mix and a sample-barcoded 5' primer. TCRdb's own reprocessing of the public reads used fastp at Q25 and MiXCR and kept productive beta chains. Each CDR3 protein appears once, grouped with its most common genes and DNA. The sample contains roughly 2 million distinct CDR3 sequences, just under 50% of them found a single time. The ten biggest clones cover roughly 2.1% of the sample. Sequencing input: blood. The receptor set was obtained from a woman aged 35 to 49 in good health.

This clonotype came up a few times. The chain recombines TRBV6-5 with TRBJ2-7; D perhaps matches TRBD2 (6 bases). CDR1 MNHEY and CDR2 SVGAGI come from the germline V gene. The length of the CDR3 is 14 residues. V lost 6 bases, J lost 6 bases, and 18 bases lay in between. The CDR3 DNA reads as TGTGCCAGCAGGGAGAGACTAGGGGCTGGCGAGCAGTACTTC. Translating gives CASRERLGAGEQYF.

This CDR3 is CASSFGLAFNEQFF. The CDR3, as DNA: TGTGCCAGCAGCTTTGGGCTAGCCTTCAATGAGCAGTTCTTC. The chain has TRBV7-2 and TRBJ2-1, with D possibly being TRBD2 (5 bases). This CDR3 spans 14 amino acids. V lost 3 bases and J lost 6, with 12 bases in between. CDR1 is SGHTA, CDR2 FQGNSA, per germline.

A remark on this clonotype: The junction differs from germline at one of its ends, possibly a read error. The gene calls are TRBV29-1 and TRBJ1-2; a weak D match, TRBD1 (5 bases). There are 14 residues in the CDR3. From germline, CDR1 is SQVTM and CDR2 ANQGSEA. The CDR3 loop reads CSVPQRGLSYSYTF. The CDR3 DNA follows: TGCAGCGTCCCCCAACGGGGCTTAAGCTATAGCTACACCTTC.

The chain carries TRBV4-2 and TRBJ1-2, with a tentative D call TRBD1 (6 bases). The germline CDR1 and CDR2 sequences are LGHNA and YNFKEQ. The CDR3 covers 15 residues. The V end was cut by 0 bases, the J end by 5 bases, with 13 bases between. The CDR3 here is CASSQETDRNYGYTF. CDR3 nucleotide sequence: TGTGCCAGCAGCCAAGAAACGGACAGAAATTATGGCTACACCTTC.

The CDR3, as DNA: TGTGCCAGCAGTTCGAACCCCGCGAACACCGGGGAGCTGTTTTTT. Translating it yields CASSSNPANTGELFF. The chain couples TRBV28 to TRBJ2-2; D unresolved. V gave up 4 bases and J gave up 0 bases, with 9 bases separating them. Germline CDR1 MDHEN, CDR2 SYDVKM. The length of the CDR3 is 15 residues.

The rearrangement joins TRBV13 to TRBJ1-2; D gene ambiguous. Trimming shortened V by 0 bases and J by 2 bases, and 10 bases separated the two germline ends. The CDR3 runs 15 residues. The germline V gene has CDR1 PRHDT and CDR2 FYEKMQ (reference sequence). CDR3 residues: CASSLGQSRNYGYTF. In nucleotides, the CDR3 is TGTGCCAGCAGCTTAGGCCAGAGTCGGAACTATGGCTACACCTTC.

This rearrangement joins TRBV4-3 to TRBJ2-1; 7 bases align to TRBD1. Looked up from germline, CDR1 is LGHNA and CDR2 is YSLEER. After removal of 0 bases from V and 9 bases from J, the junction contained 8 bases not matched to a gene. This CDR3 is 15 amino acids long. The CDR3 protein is CASSQDEGASREQFF. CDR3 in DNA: TGCGCCAGCAGCCAAGATGAGGGGGCGTCGCGTGAGCAGTTCTTC.

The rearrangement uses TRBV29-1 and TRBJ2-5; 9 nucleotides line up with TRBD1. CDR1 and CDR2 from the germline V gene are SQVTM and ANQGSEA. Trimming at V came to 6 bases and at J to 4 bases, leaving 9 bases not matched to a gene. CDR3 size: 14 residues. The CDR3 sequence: CSVRIGQGRETQYF. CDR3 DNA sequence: TGCAGCGTCCGAATTGGACAGGGGAGAGAGACCCAGTACTTC. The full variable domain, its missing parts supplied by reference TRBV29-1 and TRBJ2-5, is SAVISQKPSRDICQRGTSLTIQCQVDSQVTMMFWYRQQPGQSLTLIATANQGSEATYESGFVIDKFPISRPNLTFSTLTVSNMSPEDSSIYLCSVRIGQGRETQYFGPGTRLLVL.

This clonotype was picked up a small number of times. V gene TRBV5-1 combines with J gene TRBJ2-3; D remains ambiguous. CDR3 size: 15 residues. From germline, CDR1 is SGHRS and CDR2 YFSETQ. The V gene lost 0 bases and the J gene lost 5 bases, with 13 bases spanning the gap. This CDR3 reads CASSLDGSPLDTQYF. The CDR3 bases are TGCGCCAGCAGCTTGGATGGGTCACCGTTAGATACGCAGTATTTT.

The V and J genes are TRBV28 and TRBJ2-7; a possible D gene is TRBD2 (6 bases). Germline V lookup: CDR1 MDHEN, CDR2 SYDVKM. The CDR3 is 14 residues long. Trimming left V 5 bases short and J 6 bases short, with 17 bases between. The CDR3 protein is CASSTIPGVGEQYF. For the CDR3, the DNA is TGTGCCAGCAGTACGATCCCGGGGGTGGGCGAGCAGTACTTC.

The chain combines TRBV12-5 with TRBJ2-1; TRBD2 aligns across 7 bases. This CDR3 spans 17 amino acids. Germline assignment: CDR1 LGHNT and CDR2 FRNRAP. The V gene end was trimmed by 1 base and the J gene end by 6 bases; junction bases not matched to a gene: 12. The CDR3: CASGLAQTTSAGNEQFF. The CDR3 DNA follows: TGTGCTAGTGGTTTGGCACAAACCACTAGCGCCGGCAATGAGCAGTTCTTC.

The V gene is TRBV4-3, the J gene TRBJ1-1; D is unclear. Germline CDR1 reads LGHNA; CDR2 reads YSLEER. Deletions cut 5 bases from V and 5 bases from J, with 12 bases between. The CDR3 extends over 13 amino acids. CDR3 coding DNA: TGCGCCAGCAGCGAGTCCCCGGGAACTGAAGCTTTCTTT. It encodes CASSESPGTEAFF.

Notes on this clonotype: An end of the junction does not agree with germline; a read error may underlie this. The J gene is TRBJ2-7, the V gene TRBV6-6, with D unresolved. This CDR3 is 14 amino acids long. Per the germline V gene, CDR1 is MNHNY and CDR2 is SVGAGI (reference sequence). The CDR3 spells CASSDSVAAYEQYF. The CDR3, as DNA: TGTGCCAGCAGTGACTCGGTGGCAGCCTACGAGCAGTACTTC.

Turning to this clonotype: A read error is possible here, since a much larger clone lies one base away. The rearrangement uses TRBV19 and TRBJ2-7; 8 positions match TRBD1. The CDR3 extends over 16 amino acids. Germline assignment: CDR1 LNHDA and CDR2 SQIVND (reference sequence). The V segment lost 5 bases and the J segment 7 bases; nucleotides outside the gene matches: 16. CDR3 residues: CASSHLTAETGEEQYF. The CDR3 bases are TGTGCCAGTAGTCACCTGACAGCCGAGACAGGGGAAGAGCAGTACTTC.

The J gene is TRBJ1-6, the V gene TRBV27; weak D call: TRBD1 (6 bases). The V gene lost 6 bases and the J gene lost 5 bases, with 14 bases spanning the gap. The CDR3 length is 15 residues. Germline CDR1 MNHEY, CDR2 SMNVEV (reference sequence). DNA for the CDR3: TGTGCCAGCAGACCAGCAGGGGCTCATAATTCACCCCTCCACTTT. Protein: CASRPAGAHNSPLHF.